Below, 29 T cell receptor beta chains from the same sample are listed, as sequenced in a study of human T cells and chemical hapten exposure. Specified time point: patch test 2, 6 weeks after DPC sensitization. Treatment noted: therapeutic diphenylcyclopropenone sensitization with weekly scalp DPC. TCRdb reprocessed the RACE reads with MiXCR, giving one entry per CDR3 protein. Of 20,000 to 30,000 distinct CDR3 sequences listed, 8% to 10% are singletons. The sample consisted of whole blood, taken in connection with sensitization to the hapten diphenylcyclopropenone (DPC). These receptors all come from a man aged 25 to 40 with alopecia areata. Some clones in this sample may be carry-over from other donors' samples.

With respect to this clonotype: This clone may be a read error of a much larger clone one base away. The rearrangement uses TRBV7-6 and TRBJ2-2; D is possibly TRBD2 (5 bases). The germline V and J ends were trimmed by 1 base and 0 bases, with 15 bases remaining between them. The CDR3 loop spans 18 amino acids. In germline, CDR1 is SGHVS, CDR2 FNYEAQ. This CDR3 is CASSLVPREGPNTGELFF. In DNA form, the CDR3 reads TGTGCCAGCAGCTTAGTTCCCCGGGAAGGCCCGAACACCGGGGAGCTGTTTTTT.

This clonotype was counted a few times. The V and J genes are TRBV7-9 and TRBJ2-3; 9 bases align to TRBD1. CDR1 is SEHNR and CDR2 is FQNEAQ in the germline V gene (reference sequence). V gave up 5 bases and J gave up 1 base; unmatched junction bases: 4. This CDR3 is 15 amino acids long. The CDR3 DNA reads TGTGCCAGCAGCGCACGGACAGGGGGCACAGATACGCAGTATTTT. The encoded protein is CASSARTGGTDTQYF.

This clonotype was picked up many times. V gene TRBV20-1 combines with J gene TRBJ2-2; D unresolved. Germline V gene data show CDR1 as DFQATT and CDR2 as SNEGSKA (reference sequence). The CDR3 covers 12 residues. Trimming removed 6 bases from V and 5 bases from J, with 10 bases in between. The CDR3 nucleotides are TGCAGTGCGCGCGTCACGACCGGGGAGCTGTTTTTT. As protein: CSARVTTGELFF.

The table lists this clonotype with a few counts. J is TRBJ2-1 and V is TRBV10-2; TRBD2 aligns across 9 bases. Per germline, CDR1 WSHSY and CDR2 SAAADI. The CDR3 loop spans 15 amino acids. Trimming at V came to 7 bases and at J to 7 bases, leaving 11 bases not matched to a gene. In nucleotides, the CDR3 is TGCGCCAGCACCCGTGGCGGGAGGGTGGTAAATGAGCAGTTCTTC. It encodes CASTRGGRVVNEQFF.

This clonotype was seen ten or more times. The gene calls are TRBV29-1 and TRBJ2-1, with D tentatively TRBD1 (5 bases). Germline CDR1 reads SQVTM; CDR2 reads ANQGSEA. CDR3 length: 13 amino acids. Between the trimmed V and J ends, which lost 1 base and 10 bases, there was a span of 14 bases. The CDR3 nucleotides read TGCAGCGTTGAAGTAAAGGGGCCCAAGGAGCAGTTCTTC. This gives the protein CSVEVKGPKEQFF.

This clonotype has just a few counts. The chain links TRBV6-2 or TRBV6-3 to TRBJ2-7; D gene uncertain. Per germline, CDR1 MNHEY and CDR2 SVGEGT. V lost 6 bases, J lost 0 bases, and 18 bases lay in between. The CDR3 is made up of 16 amino acids. The CDR3, as DNA: TGTGCCAGCAGAGGAACCCTCAAGCCCCACTCCTACGAGCAGTACTTC. Amino acid sequence: CASRGTLKPHSYEQYF.

Ten or more counts support this clonotype. The rearrangement joins TRBV7-2 to TRBJ2-1, with D maybe TRBD1 (6 bases). Per germline, CDR1 SGHTA and CDR2 FQGNSA. This CDR3 has 17 residues. Deletions cut 5 bases from V and 0 bases from J, with 17 bases between. In DNA, the CDR3 is TGTGCCAGCAGCCTCCAGTGGACAGCCCGCTCCTACAATGAGCAGTTCTTC. Amino acids: CASSLQWTARSYNEQFF. The full variable domain, with the rest looked up from reference TRBV7-2 and TRBJ2-1, is GAGVSQSPSNKVTEKGKDVELRCDPISGHTALYWYRQSLGQGLEFLIYFQGNSAPDKSGLPSDRFSAERTGGSVSTLTIQRTQQEDSAVYLCASSLQWTARSYNEQFFGPGTRLTVL.

This clonotype was detected ten times or more. The rearrangement uses TRBV12-3 or TRBV12-4 and TRBJ2-5; D may be TRBD2 (5 bases). V was shortened by 4 bases and J by 5 bases, with 11 bases between the two germline ends. The CDR3 length is 13 residues. CDR3 sequence reads: CASSSRPGETQYF. Written as DNA, the CDR3 is TGTGCCAGCAGTTCCAGGCCGGGGGAGACCCAGTACTTC.

J is TRBJ1-6 and V is TRBV7-6; no clear D gene. The CDR3 sequence is 13 residues long. Germline CDR1 reads SGHVS; CDR2 reads FNYEAQ. Trimming pared 3 bases from V and 7 bases from J, leaving 7 bases between. This CDR3 is CASSLSGNSPLHF. Written as DNA, the CDR3 is TGTGCCAGCAGCTTGAGCGGGAATTCACCCCTCCACTTT.

This clonotype was found many times. The rearrangement uses TRBV7-9 and TRBJ2-1; D gene unclear. The CDR3 runs 14 residues. In germline, CDR1 is SEHNR, CDR2 FQNEAQ (reference sequence). The ends were cut back, 5 bases at V and 10 bases at J, with 18 bases in the middle. CDR3 in DNA: TGTGCCAGCAGCCTCCTCACTGGCGTAGAGGAGCAGTTCTTC. It encodes CASSLLTGVEEQFF.

This clonotype is classed as medium-sized. The chain links TRBV12-3 or TRBV12-4 to TRBJ2-3; D is uncertain. The CDR3 runs 11 residues. Trimming cost V 1 base and J 5 bases, with 1 base left between them. CDR3 sequence (DNA): TGTGCCAGCAGTTTAGGAGATACGCAGTATTTT. It encodes CASSLGDTQYF.

As concerns this clonotype: Because the CDR3 is missing its conserved closing phenylalanine or tryptophan, this is likely a read error. The limits of the CDR3 on the DNA are not certain, so only TCRdb's listed CDR3 is given. V is TRBV29-1 and J is TRBJ1-1; the table's D call TRBD1 went unverified against the DNA. The CDR3 region is 8 residues in length, termini included. The V gene's germline CDR1 is SQVTM and CDR2 ANQGSEA. The CDR3 region is CSVEDRAG.

This clonotype was recorded a few times. The chain couples TRBV7-2 to TRBJ1-1, with D unclear. V lost 5 bases and J lost 6, with 16 bases in between. The CDR3 is made up of 14 amino acids. CDR1 and CDR2 (germline): SGHTA, FQGNSA. The CDR3 reads CASSLSLQASEAFF. CDR3 nucleotide sequence: TGTGCCAGCAGCCTCTCATTACAAGCCTCTGAAGCTTTCTTT.

This clonotype was seen repeatedly, ten times or more. V usage is TRBV7-3 and J usage is TRBJ1-1; maybe TRBD1 (5 bases). The germline V and J ends were trimmed by 5 bases and 3 bases, with 13 bases remaining between them. Germline V CDR1 and CDR2: SGHTA, FQGTGA. The CDR3 length is 14 residues. The chain's CDR3 is CASSPSGPHTEAFF. The CDR3 nucleotides read TGTGCCAGCAGCCCATCAGGGCCCCACACTGAAGCTTTCTTT.

This clonotype is medium-sized by share. The rearrangement uses TRBV6-2 or TRBV6-3 and TRBJ2-7; no clear D gene. V was shortened by 4 bases and J by 0 bases, with 4 bases between the two germline ends. Per the germline V gene, CDR1 is MNHEY and CDR2 is SVGEGT. This CDR3 is 12 amino acids long. The CDR3: CASSSLSYEQYF. Written as DNA, the CDR3 is TGTGCCAGCAGTTCCCTCTCCTACGAGCAGTACTTC.

In the case of this clonotype: A much larger clone differs by one base, so this may be a read error. The CDR3 loop reads CANRRDSDKDTQYF. CDR3 coding DNA: TGTGCCAACAGACGGGACAGTGACAAGGATACGCAGTATTTT. The chain uses TRBV6-4 and TRBJ2-3; 7 positions match TRBD1. Germline CDR1 is MRHNA and CDR2 is SNTAGT. V lost 10 bases to trimming and J lost 6 bases; unmatched junction nucleotides: 13. The CDR3 is made up of 14 amino acids.

The genes are TRBV4-1 and TRBJ1-2; D is unclear. Per the germline V gene, CDR1 is MGHRA and CDR2 is YSYEKL. The CDR3 runs 14 residues. V lost 0 bases to trimming and J lost 7 bases, with 12 bases between them. The CDR3 sequence: CASSQDRAVPGYTF. The CDR3 DNA follows: TGCGCCAGCAGCCAAGATCGGGCAGTTCCTGGCTACACCTTC.

The chain couples TRBV6-6 to TRBJ2-1; 11 bases align to TRBD2. V dropped 7 bases and J dropped 9; count of bases not matched to a gene: 11. Germline loops: CDR1 MNHNY, CDR2 SVGAGI (reference sequence). This CDR3 spans 15 amino acids. Written as DNA, the CDR3 is TGTGCCAGCACCGGGGGACTAGCGGAAACCATTGAGCAGTTCTTC. Its protein product is CASTGGLAETIEQFF.

This clonotype was recorded a few times. The gene calls are TRBV5-1 and TRBJ2-7, with 7 bases fitting TRBD1. The V gene end was trimmed by 0 bases and the J gene end by 1 base; junction bases not matched to a gene: 4. The CDR3 has 15 residues. Germline CDR1 SGHRS, CDR2 YFSETQ. In nucleotides, the CDR3 is TGCGCCAGCAGCTTGGATTGGGACAGATCCTACGAGCAGTACTTC. Its translation: CASSLDWDRSYEQYF.

The rearrangement uses TRBV5-1 and TRBJ2-2, with D possibly matching TRBD2 (5 bases). The CDR3 loop spans 14 amino acids. Deletions cut 1 base from V and 4 bases from J, with 8 bases between. Germline values: CDR1 SGHRS, CDR2 YFSETQ. This CDR3 reads CASSLSGGTGELFF. The DNA of the CDR3 is TGCGCCAGCAGCTTGAGCGGAGGCACCGGGGAGCTGTTTTTT.

This clonotype has ten or more counts. J is TRBJ2-5 and V is TRBV2; D gene ambiguous. V lost 6 bases and J lost 5, with 4 bases in between. The CDR3 extends over 10 amino acids. Looked up from germline, CDR1 is SNHLY and CDR2 is FYNNEI. The CDR3 sequence is CASSLETQYF. The CDR3 coding sequence is TGTGCCAGCAGCCTCGAGACCCAGTACTTC.

This clonotype showed up just a few times. The V and J genes are TRBV6-5 and TRBJ1-5, with D possibly TRBD1 on 6 matching bases. The CDR3 contains 15 residues. Germline CDR1 reads MNHEY; CDR2 reads SVGAGI. V was pared by 4 bases and J by 0 bases, with 10 bases between. The CDR3 protein is CASSSGQNSNQPQHF. CDR3 nucleotide sequence: TGTGCCAGCAGTTCCGGACAGAATAGCAATCAGCCCCAGCATTTT.

This clonotype has just a few counts. The chain joins TRBV12-3 or TRBV12-4 to TRBJ2-3, with D tentatively TRBD2 (7 bases). Trimming took 5 bases from V and 3 from J, leaving 18 bases between them. CDR3 length: 16 amino acids. CDR3 sequence: CASSTAGAPGTDTQYF. Written as DNA, the CDR3 is TGTGCCAGCAGTACCGCGGGGGCCCCTGGGACAGATACGCAGTATTTT.

The table lists this clonotype with many counts. The CDR3 region has the DNA TGTGCCAGCAGCGTAGGACCCGAGGGAGCATTTACGCAGTATTTT. This encodes CASSVGPEGAFTQYF. The chain uses TRBV9 and TRBJ2-3; TRBD2 is a possible D gene (5 bases). The CDR3 length is 15 residues. Germline values: CDR1 SGDLS, CDR2 YYNGEE. V was cut by 0 bases and J by 8 bases, with 16 bases left in between.

The table lists this clonotype with a few counts. The chain couples TRBV29-1 to TRBJ2-1; 8 positions agree with TRBD1. CDR1 SQVTM and CDR2 ANQGSEA come from the germline V gene. Germline trimming cut 4 bases from V and 9 bases from J; bases unmatched to any gene: 14. The CDR3 spans 15 residues. The CDR3 DNA sequence: TGCAGCGTTGGTGGCAGGGGGCAATCAAGCGGTGAGCAGTTCTTC. It specifies CSVGGRGQSSGEQFF.

This clonotype was seen ten or more times. The rearrangement links TRBV6-2 or TRBV6-3 to TRBJ2-3; no firm D call. The CDR3 spans 15 residues. The germline gives CDR1 MNHEY, CDR2 SVGEGT. The V and J ends lost 3 bases and 6 bases respectively, with 16 bases between them. The chain's CDR3 is CASSYTPYGSDTQYF. In DNA form, the CDR3 reads TGTGCCAGCAGTTATACCCCGTACGGTTCGGATACGCAGTATTTT.

This clonotype was observed a handful of times. V gene TRBV28 combines with J gene TRBJ2-7; 7 bases map to TRBD1. The CDR3 runs 18 residues. Germline trimming cut 0 bases from V and 3 bases from J; bases unmatched to any gene: 14. Germline lookup yields CDR1 MDHEN and CDR2 SYDVKM. Here the CDR3 reads CASSLWTGTAEGSYEQYF. The DNA for the CDR3 is TGTGCCAGCAGTTTATGGACCGGGACAGCCGAAGGCAGCTACGAGCAGTACTTC.

This clonotype was seen ten or more times. The V and J genes are TRBV18 and TRBJ1-2; 7 bases are a match to TRBD1. Germline V gene data show CDR1 as KGHSH and CDR2 as LQKENI. Germline trimming cut 2 bases from V and 4 bases from J; bases unmatched to any gene: 1. The CDR3 consists of 13 residues. CDR3 in DNA: TGTGCCAGCTCACCAGGGACAGCCTATGGCTACACCTTC. It specifies CASSPGTAYGYTF.

J is TRBJ2-7 and V is TRBV4-1, with TRBD1 identical over 9 bases. CDR1 is MGHRA, CDR2 YSYEKL, per germline. The ends lost 1 base at V and 3 bases at J; junction bases unmatched: 7. The CDR3 runs to 16 residues. CDR3 protein: CASSQARTGELYEQYF. CDR3 nucleotides: TGCGCCAGCAGCCAAGCGCGGACAGGGGAACTCTACGAGCAGTACTTC.